The rows below give T cell receptor beta chains drawn from one sample of a study of CD8+ T cells in alopecia areata. Clones were sequenced by immunoSEQ multiplex PCR, and TCRdb holds only the in-frame ones, with some missing. The data contain 200,000 to 250,000 clones, roughly three fifths of them singletons. Sequencing input: CD8+ T cells sorted from blood. The receptors originated from a human donor in good health. The CDR3 runs from the conserved cysteine through the conserved F or W. D genes are given only for firm matches. Size is stated for part of the rows, as once, few or many counts, or as a class when the clone is expanded.

j_call: TRBJ2-3
v_call: TRBV30
clone_size: once
d_call: TRBD2
cdr3_nt: TGTGCCTGGAGTGTACGGGTTAGCGGGGGGGCTGATACGCAGTATTTT
cdr3_aa: CAWSVRVSGGADTQYF

j_call: TRBJ2-5
v_call: TRBV30
clone_size: .
d_call: TRBD2
cdr3_nt: TGTGCCTGTCTGGCGGGGGGACAAGAGACCCAGTACTTC
cdr3_aa: CACLAGGQETQYF

j_call: TRBJ1-5
v_call: TRBV7-9
clone_size: .
d_call: .
cdr3_nt: TGTGCCAGCAGCTTGGGTGATCAGCCCCAGCATTTT
cdr3_aa: CASSLGDQPQHF

j_call: TRBJ2-2
v_call: TRBV27
clone_size: .
d_call: TRBD2
cdr3_nt: TGTGCCAGCAGTTTACCCGGGGGGGGCACCGGGGAGCTGTTTTTT
cdr3_aa: CASSLPGGGTGELFF

j_call: TRBJ2-7
v_call: TRBV5-1
clone_size: once
d_call: .
cdr3_nt: TGCGCCAGCAGCTTGGAAACAGGGCGCGACGAGCAGTACTTC
cdr3_aa: CASSLETGRDEQYF

j_call: TRBJ2-1
v_call: TRBV4-1
clone_size: once
d_call: TRBD2
cdr3_nt: TGCGCCAGCAGTCTTACGGGACTAGCGGAGATCAATGAGCAGTTCTTC
cdr3_aa: CASSLTGLAEINEQFF

j_call: TRBJ2-4
v_call: TRBV5-6
clone_size: .
d_call: .
cdr3_nt: TGTGCCAGCAGCTTGGCGACTAAAAACATTCAGTACTTC
cdr3_aa: CASSLATKNIQYF

j_call: TRBJ2-1
v_call: TRBV6-5
clone_size: few
d_call: .
cdr3_nt: TGTGCCAGCAGTCCAGGTAGAGGCGGCAATGAGCAGTTCTTC
cdr3_aa: CASSPGRGGNEQFF

j_call: TRBJ1-5
v_call: TRBV11-2
clone_size: .
d_call: .
cdr3_nt: TGTGCCAGCAGCTCAGGGATCGGGGGAAATCAGCCCCAGCATTTT
cdr3_aa: CASSSGIGGNQPQHF

j_call: TRBJ1-4
v_call: TRBV6-1
clone_size: few
d_call: .
cdr3_nt: TGTGCCAGCAGTGACGGGCCGTCGCCGCTGTTTTTT
cdr3_aa: CASSDGPSPLFF

j_call: TRBJ1-4
v_call: TRBV30
clone_size: .
d_call: .
cdr3_nt: TGTGCCCAGCTATGGGGGGGCGGTGAAAAACTGTTTTTT
cdr3_aa: CAQLWGGGEKLFF

j_call: TRBJ2-7
v_call: TRBV29-1
clone_size: .
d_call: TRBD1
cdr3_nt: TGCAGCGTTATAGTGTTTGGACAGGGCTCCTACGAGCAGTACTTC
cdr3_aa: CSVIVFGQGSYEQYF

j_call: TRBJ1-1
v_call: TRBV6-5
clone_size: .
d_call: .
cdr3_nt: TGTGCCAGCAGTTACGACCTAGGGAACACTGAAGCTTTCTTT
cdr3_aa: CASSYDLGNTEAFF

j_call: TRBJ2-7
v_call: TRBV6-5
clone_size: .
d_call: .
cdr3_nt: TGTGCCAGCAGTTCGACCGGGACTCCCATCTACGAGCAGTACTTC
cdr3_aa: CASSSTGTPIYEQYF

j_call: TRBJ2-5
v_call: TRBV4-1
clone_size: few
d_call: .
cdr3_nt: TGCGCCAGCAGCCAAGAAACCGGACTCCAAGAGACCCAGTACTTC
cdr3_aa: CASSQETGLQETQYF

j_call: TRBJ2-4
v_call: TRBV6-5
clone_size: .
d_call: .
cdr3_nt: TGTGCCAGCAGTTACTCCGCAGGGCCCAAAAACATTCAGTACTTC
cdr3_aa: CASSYSAGPKNIQYF

j_call: TRBJ1-1
v_call: TRBV29-1
clone_size: .
d_call: .
cdr3_nt: TGCAGCGTTGAAGATAAACCGTGGAACACTGAAGCTTTCTTT
cdr3_aa: CSVEDKPWNTEAFF

j_call: TRBJ2-5
v_call: TRBV6-1
clone_size: .
d_call: .
cdr3_nt: TGTGCCAGCGGGTACAGATACTCCCAAGAGACCCAGTACTTC
cdr3_aa: CASGYRYSQETQYF

j_call: TRBJ2-3
v_call: TRBV9
clone_size: .
d_call: .
cdr3_nt: TGTGCCAGCAGCGAAACTGGGGACCCACCGGTTTTAGATACGCAGTATTTT
cdr3_aa: CASSETGDPPVLDTQYF

j_call: TRBJ2-4
v_call: TRBV5-6
clone_size: .
d_call: .
cdr3_nt: TGTGCCAGCAGCTTGGGGACTAAAGGCGACTTC
cdr3_aa: CASSLGTKGDF

j_call: TRBJ2-7
v_call: TRBV4-1
clone_size: .
d_call: .
cdr3_nt: TGCGCCAGCAGCCCAACCCTGAGCTCCTACGAGCAGTACTTC
cdr3_aa: CASSPTLSSYEQYF

j_call: TRBJ2-7
v_call: TRBV29-1
clone_size: once
d_call: TRBD1
cdr3_nt: TGCAGCGTAGCGGGACAGGGGGGCTCCTACGAGCAGTACTTC
cdr3_aa: CSVAGQGGSYEQYF

j_call: TRBJ2-2
v_call: TRBV6-6
clone_size: few
d_call: .
cdr3_nt: TGTGCCAGCAGTCAGGGGAGCGCCGGGGAGCTGTTTTTT
cdr3_aa: CASSQGSAGELFF

j_call: TRBJ1-6
v_call: TRBV4-1
clone_size: few
d_call: .
cdr3_nt: TGCGCCAGCAGCCAAGAGGGTTGGGATAATTCACCCCTCCACTTT
cdr3_aa: CASSQEGWDNSPLHF

j_call: TRBJ2-7
v_call: TRBV5-1
clone_size: .
d_call: TRBD2
cdr3_nt: TGCGCCAGCAGCTTGGCGGGGGGGCCGAGCCACGAGCAGTACTTC
cdr3_aa: CASSLAGGPSHEQYF

j_call: TRBJ1-5
v_call: TRBV27
clone_size: few
d_call: .
cdr3_nt: TGTGCCAGCAGTTTATCACAGAATCAGCCCCAGCATTTT
cdr3_aa: CASSLSQNQPQHF

j_call: TRBJ2-6
v_call: TRBV29-1
clone_size: .
d_call: TRBD1
cdr3_nt: TGCAGCGTTCGGGATCAGGGGGCCACCATCTCTGGGGCCAACGTCCTGACTTTC
cdr3_aa: CSVRDQGATISGANVLTF

j_call: TRBJ2-7
v_call: TRBV29-1
clone_size: .
d_call: .
cdr3_nt: TGCAGCGTTCAGACTCGGGCCAGCTACGAGCAGTACTTC
cdr3_aa: CSVQTRASYEQYF

j_call: TRBJ1-2
v_call: TRBV30
clone_size: .
d_call: TRBD1
cdr3_nt: TGTGCCTGGAGTGTCCGGACAGGGACTGGCTATGGCTACACCTTC
cdr3_aa: CAWSVRTGTGYGYTF

j_call: TRBJ2-1
v_call: TRBV9
clone_size: .
d_call: .
cdr3_nt: TGTGCCAGCAGCGTAGGGTCTCCGCGTGAGCAGTTCTTC
cdr3_aa: CASSVGSPREQFF

j_call: TRBJ2-3
v_call: TRBV6-4
clone_size: many
d_call: .
cdr3_nt: TGTGCCAGCAGTGACTCGGGCGGGGGCACAGATACGCAGTATTTT
cdr3_aa: CASSDSGGGTDTQYF

j_call: TRBJ2-7
v_call: TRBV4-1
clone_size: .
d_call: TRBD2
cdr3_nt: TGCGCCAGCAGCGAACGACTAGCGGGGGGGTACTACGAGCAGTACTTC
cdr3_aa: CASSERLAGGYYEQYF

j_call: TRBJ2-7
v_call: TRBV7-2
clone_size: .
d_call: TRBD2
cdr3_nt: TGTGCCAGCAGCTTAGTGGGACTAGTCATGAACTACGAGCAGTACTTC
cdr3_aa: CASSLVGLVMNYEQYF

j_call: TRBJ1-2
v_call: TRBV25-1
clone_size: .
d_call: TRBD1
cdr3_nt: TGTGCCAGCAGGAATAGGGACAGGGGGATTCAGGATGGCTACACCTTC
cdr3_aa: CASRNRDRGIQDGYTF

j_call: TRBJ1-5
v_call: TRBV30
clone_size: few
d_call: TRBD1
cdr3_nt: TGTGCCTGGAGTCGTGGGACAGGGGGAAATCAGCCCCAGCATTTT
cdr3_aa: CAWSRGTGGNQPQHF

j_call: TRBJ2-1
v_call: TRBV2
clone_size: .
d_call: .
cdr3_nt: TGTGCCAGCACTGGGCAGGTGCAGTTCTTC
cdr3_aa: CASTGQVQFF

j_call: TRBJ1-1
v_call: TRBV2
clone_size: few
d_call: .
cdr3_nt: TGTGCCAGCAGTGAACCGGCGAGGGGAGGGAAGGCTGAAGCTTTCTTT
cdr3_aa: CASSEPARGGKAEAFF

j_call: TRBJ1-5
v_call: TRBV29-1
clone_size: .
d_call: .
cdr3_nt: TGCAGCGTTCCAGGGGAAGGCAATCAGCCCCAGCATTTT
cdr3_aa: CSVPGEGNQPQHF

j_call: TRBJ2-3
v_call: TRBV15
clone_size: .
d_call: TRBD1
cdr3_nt: TGTGCCACCGGACAGGGGGCCCGTCAGACAGATACGCAGTATTTT
cdr3_aa: CATGQGARQTDTQYF

j_call: TRBJ1-1
v_call: TRBV5-4
clone_size: .
d_call: .
cdr3_nt: TGTGCCAGCAGCTTGCAGGGCCCCACTGAAGCTTTCTTT
cdr3_aa: CASSLQGPTEAFF

j_call: TRBJ1-1
v_call: TRBV29-1
clone_size: .
d_call: .
cdr3_nt: TGCAGCGTTTCCATCGGGGACGGGAACACTGAAGCTTTCTTT
cdr3_aa: CSVSIGDGNTEAFF

j_call: TRBJ1-1
v_call: TRBV7-9
clone_size: .
d_call: .
cdr3_nt: TGTGCCAGCAGCTTTAACAGGGCTGAAGCTTTCTTT
cdr3_aa: CASSFNRAEAFF

j_call: TRBJ2-2
v_call: TRBV5-4
clone_size: .
d_call: TRBD1
cdr3_nt: TGTGCCAGCAGTTTCCTCGTGGGGACAGGAGTGAACACCGGGGAGCTGTTTTTT
cdr3_aa: CASSFLVGTGVNTGELFF

j_call: TRBJ1-5
v_call: TRBV10-3
clone_size: .
d_call: .
cdr3_nt: TGTGCCATCAGTGAGTCGGGGGATCAGCCCCAGCATTTT
cdr3_aa: CAISESGDQPQHF

j_call: TRBJ2-3
v_call: TRBV7-3
clone_size: .
d_call: .
cdr3_nt: TGTGCCAGCAGCTTAAGCGGGTCTGGAGATACGCAGTATTTT
cdr3_aa: CASSLSGSGDTQYF

j_call: TRBJ2-5
v_call: TRBV5-6
clone_size: .
d_call: TRBD1
cdr3_nt: TGTGCCAGCAGCTTGGTAGACAGGGGGCTCCAGGAGACCCAGTACTTC
cdr3_aa: CASSLVDRGLQETQYF